Listed below are T cell receptor beta chains from one sample, sequenced in a study of human T cells and chemical hapten exposure. From the RACE reads, TCRdb called clonotypes with MiXCR, one entry per CDR3 protein. The sample includes roughly 50,000 distinct CDR3 sequences, approximately 9.6% of them seen just once. The sample here was whole blood, taken in connection with sensitization to the hapten diphenylcyclopropenone (DPC). The origin of the receptors is a woman aged 30 to 39 with alopecia areata. Some clones in this sample may be carry-over from other donors' samples. CDR3s include the opening cysteine and the closing phenylalanine or tryptophan. D genes are given only for firm matches. Expanded clones get a size class; other rows say once, few or many, or leave the size out.

CDR3 protein	CDR3 DNA	clone size	V gene	D gene	J gene
CSAQRPTVSNQPQHF	TGCAGTGCTCAACGACCGACAGTTAGCAATCAGCCCCAGCATTTT	many	TRBV20-1	.	TRBJ1-5
CASSLSRTGTEAFF	TGTGCCAGCAGTTTATCGAGGACGGGCACTGAAGCTTTCTTT	many	TRBV27	.	TRBJ1-1
CASSLGGGTSYNEQFF	TGTGCCAGCAGCTTAGGCGGGGGGACCTCCTACAATGAGCAGTTCTTC	once	TRBV11-3	TRBD2	TRBJ2-1
CASSGFQPQYF	TGTGCCAGCAGTGGCTTTCAGCCGCAGTATTTT	few	TRBV6-1	.	TRBJ2-3
CASSLDTVLFNSPLHF	TGTGCCAGCAGCTTGGACACGGTTCTTTTCAATTCACCCCTCCACTTT	.	TRBV5-6	.	TRBJ1-6
CSAPDLPGGPTDTQYF	TGCAGTGCTCCTGACCTACCGGGGGGCCCCACAGATACGCAGTATTTT	many	TRBV20-1	.	TRBJ2-3
CASSRGQGRVTDTQYF	TGTGCCAGCAGCAGAGGACAGGGGCGGGTCACAGATACGCAGTATTTT	few	TRBV5-6	TRBD1	TRBJ2-3
CASSEQGIHEQYF	TGTGCCAGCAGTGAACAGGGGATCCACGAGCAGTACTTC	few	TRBV6-1	.	TRBJ2-7
CASSQFGNQPQHF	TGCGCCAGCAGCCAATTCGGCAATCAGCCCCAGCATTTT	.	TRBV4-3	.	TRBJ1-5
CASSYRDRHTEAFF	TGTGCCAGCAGTTACCGGGACAGGCACACTGAAGCTTTCTTT	many	TRBV6-2/TRBV6-3	TRBD1	TRBJ1-1
CASSPDRTRGSYNEQFF	TGTGCCAGCAGCCCAGACAGGACCCGGGGCTCCTACAATGAGCAGTTCTTC	few	TRBV7-2	.	TRBJ2-1
CSVEPDGTDTQYF	TGCAGCGTTGAGCCAGACGGCACAGATACGCAGTATTTT	.	TRBV29-1	.	TRBJ2-3
CASSGGPSGGTFQETQYF	TGCGCCAGCAGCGGCGGGCCTAGCGGGGGGACCTTCCAAGAGACCCAGTACTTC	few	TRBV5-1	TRBD2	TRBJ2-5
CASSFSGGDEQFF	TGTGCCAGCAGCTTCAGTGGGGGGGACGAGCAGTTCTTC	few	TRBV7-2	TRBD2	TRBJ2-1
CASSLDRGGADTQYF	TGTGCCAGCAGTCTAGACAGGGGTGGCGCAGATACGCAGTATTTT	few	TRBV28	TRBD1	TRBJ2-3
CASSHNPPQHF	TGTGCCAGCAGCCACAATCCGCCCCAGCATTTT	many	TRBV28	.	TRBJ1-5
CASSRTTDRGDGYTF	TGTGCCAGTAGCCGAACCACGGACAGGGGAGATGGCTACACCTTC	few	TRBV19	TRBD1	TRBJ1-2
CASSLAPSGVQETQYF	TGTGCCAGCAGCCTCGCTCCCTCGGGGGTACAAGAGACCCAGTACTTC	.	TRBV4-2	.	TRBJ2-5
CATFQGSQYF	TGTGCCACCTTCCAAGGATCGCAGTATTTT	few	TRBV19	.	TRBJ2-3
CASSPTSTNQRYF	TGTGCCAGCAGTCCGACTAGTACTAATCAACGGTACTTC	many	TRBV6-5	.	TRBJ2-4
CASSQLRDNQPQHF	TGTGCCAGCAGCCAGCTCCGGGACAATCAGCCCCAGCATTTT	few	TRBV4-2	.	TRBJ1-5
CASGWEETQYF	TGTGCCAGCGGGTGGGAAGAGACCCAGTACTTC	few	TRBV2	.	TRBJ2-5